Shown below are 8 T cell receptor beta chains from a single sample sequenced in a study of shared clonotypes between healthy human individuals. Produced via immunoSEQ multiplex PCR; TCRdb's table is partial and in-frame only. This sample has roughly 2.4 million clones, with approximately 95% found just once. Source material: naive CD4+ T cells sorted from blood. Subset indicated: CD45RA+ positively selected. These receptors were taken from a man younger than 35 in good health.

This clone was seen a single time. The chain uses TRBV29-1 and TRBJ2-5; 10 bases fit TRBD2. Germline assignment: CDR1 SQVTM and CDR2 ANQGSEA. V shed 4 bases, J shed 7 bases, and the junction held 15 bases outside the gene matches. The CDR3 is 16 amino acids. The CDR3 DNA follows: TGCAGCGTTGTTCCAGGAGCGGGGGGGCAGTTTGGGACCCAGTACTTC. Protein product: CSVVPGAGGQFGTQYF.

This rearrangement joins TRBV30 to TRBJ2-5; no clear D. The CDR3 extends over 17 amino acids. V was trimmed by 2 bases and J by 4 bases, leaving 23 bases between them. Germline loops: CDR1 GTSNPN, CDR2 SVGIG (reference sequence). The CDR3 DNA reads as TGTGCCTGGAGTATGGGTTTAAGCATAACTGGGCCAGAGACCCAGTACTTC. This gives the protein CAWSMGLSITGPETQYF.

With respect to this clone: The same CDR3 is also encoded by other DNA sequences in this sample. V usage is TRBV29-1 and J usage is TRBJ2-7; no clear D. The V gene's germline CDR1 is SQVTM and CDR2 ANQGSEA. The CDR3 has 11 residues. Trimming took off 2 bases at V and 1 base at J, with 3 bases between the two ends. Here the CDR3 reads CSVEKSYEQYF. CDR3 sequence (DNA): TGCAGCGTTGAAAAGTCCTACGAGCAGTACTTC.

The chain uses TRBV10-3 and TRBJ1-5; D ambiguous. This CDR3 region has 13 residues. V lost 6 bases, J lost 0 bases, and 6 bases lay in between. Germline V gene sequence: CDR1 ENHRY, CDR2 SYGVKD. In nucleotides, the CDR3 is TGTGCCATCAGGGAGAATAGCAATCAGCCCCAGCATTTT. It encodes CAIRENSNQPQHF.

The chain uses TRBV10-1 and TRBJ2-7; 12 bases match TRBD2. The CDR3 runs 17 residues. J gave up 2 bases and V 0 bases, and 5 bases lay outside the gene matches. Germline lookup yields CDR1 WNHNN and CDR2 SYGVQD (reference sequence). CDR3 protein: CASSESSLAGGPYEQYF. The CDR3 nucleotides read TGCGCCAGCAGTGAGTCCTCCCTAGCGGGAGGGCCCTACGAGCAGTACTTC.

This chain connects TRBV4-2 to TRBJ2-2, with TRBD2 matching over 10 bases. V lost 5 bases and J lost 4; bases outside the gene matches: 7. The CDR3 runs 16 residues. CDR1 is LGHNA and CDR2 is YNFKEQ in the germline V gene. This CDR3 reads CASSGSGGRATGELFF. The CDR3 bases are TGTGCCAGCAGCGGTAGCGGGGGGCGGGCCACCGGGGAGCTGTTTTTT.

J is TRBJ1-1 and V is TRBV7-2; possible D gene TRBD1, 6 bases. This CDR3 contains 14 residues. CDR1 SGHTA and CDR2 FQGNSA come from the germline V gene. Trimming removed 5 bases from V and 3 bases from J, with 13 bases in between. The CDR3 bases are TGTGCCAGCAGCAAAGCAGGGGAGTACACTGAAGCTTTCTTT. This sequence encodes CASSKAGEYTEAFF. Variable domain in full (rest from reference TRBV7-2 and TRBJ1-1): GAGVSQSPSNKVTEKGKDVELRCDPISGHTALYWYRQSLGQGLEFLIYFQGNSAPDKSGLPSDRFSAERTGGSVSTLTIQRTQQEDSAVYLCASSKAGEYTEAFFGQGTRLTVV.

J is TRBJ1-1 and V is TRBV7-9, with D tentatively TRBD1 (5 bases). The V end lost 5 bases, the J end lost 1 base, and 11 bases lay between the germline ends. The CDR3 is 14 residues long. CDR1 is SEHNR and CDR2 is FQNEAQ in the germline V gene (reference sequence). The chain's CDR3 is CASSRDGTNTEAFF. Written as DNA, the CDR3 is TGTGCCAGCAGCCGCGACGGGACGAACACTGAAGCTTTCTTT.